Below, 25 T cell receptor beta chains from the same sample are listed, as sequenced in a study of cytomegalovirus exposure and HLA in healthy donors. The PCR contained 60 Vbeta and 13 Jbeta primers. The table came from immunoSEQ multiplex PCR; TCRdb's copy has only in-frame clones and leaves some out. The sample consists of around 64,000 clones, roughly 90% of them appearing once. The sequenced sample was PBMCs. These receptors were obtained from a woman in her twenties or thirties in good health and CMV-seronegative.

This sequence joins TRBV6-5 and TRBJ2-5, with TRBD2 matching 12 bases. The germline gives CDR1 MNHEY, CDR2 SVGAGI. The CDR3 length is 15 residues. V lost 6 bases and J lost 5; bases outside the gene matches: 7. CDR3 coding DNA: TGTGCCAGCAGCCTAGCCGGGACTAGCGGGGAGACCCAGTACTTC. It yields the protein CASSLAGTSGETQYF.

This CDR3 is CASSVALQGQANSPLHF. CDR3 bases: TGTGCCAGCAGCGTAGCCCTACAGGGACAGGCTAATTCACCCCTCCACTTT. V and J are TRBV9 and TRBJ1-6; 8 bases are shared with TRBD1. The ends lost 0 bases at V and 6 bases at J; junction bases unmatched: 8. The CDR3 is 17 residues long. CDR1 is SGDLS, CDR2 YYNGEE, per germline.

The chain uses TRBV27 and TRBJ2-7; TRBD1 matches at 8 bases. Trimming removed 2 bases from V and 5 bases from J; junction bases left unmatched: 5. Germline loops: CDR1 MNHEY, CDR2 SMNVEV (reference sequence). The CDR3 runs to 14 residues. The CDR3 reads CASSLSDRGHEQYF. CDR3 DNA sequence: TGTGCCAGCAGTTTAAGTGACAGGGGACACGAGCAGTACTTC.

V usage is TRBV6-5 and J usage is TRBJ2-1; 7 positions agree with TRBD1. This CDR3 is 13 amino acids long. V lost 10 bases, J lost 5 bases, and 8 bases stayed unmatched. Per germline, CDR1 MNHEY and CDR2 SVGAGI. The CDR3 here is CATRGQIHNEQFF. In nucleotides, the CDR3 is TGTGCCACCAGGGGACAGATCCACAATGAGCAGTTCTTC.

The chain has TRBV27 and TRBJ1-2; tentatively, D is TRBD1 (6 bases). V gave up 5 bases and J gave up 4 bases, with 11 bases separating them. The CDR3 loop spans 13 amino acids. Looked up from germline, CDR1 is MNHEY and CDR2 is SMNVEV (reference sequence). The CDR3: CASSKRGSYGYTF. As DNA, the CDR3 is TGTGCCAGCAGTAAAAGGGGGAGCTATGGCTACACCTTC.

In DNA, the CDR3 is TGTGCCAGCAGCCACGACGGACTCTCTGGGGCCAACGTCCTGACTTTC. As protein: CASSHDGLSGANVLTF. The chain employs TRBV7-2 and TRBJ2-6, with a possible D match to TRBD2 (5 bases). V lost 5 bases and J lost 0, with 11 bases in between. The CDR3 is 16 residues long. Germline CDR1 reads SGHTA; CDR2 reads FQGNSA.

The V call is TRBV7-2, the J call TRBJ2-2; 8 bases match TRBD2. The J segment lost 3 bases and the V segment lost 1 base, leaving 4 bases of the junction unmatched. The CDR3 covers 16 residues. Germline V gives CDR1 SGHTA, CDR2 FQGNSA. The CDR3 DNA reads as TGTGCCAGCAGCTTAGTGCGAGCGGGGGACACCGGGGAGCTGTTTTTT. Translation: CASSLVRAGDTGELFF.

This rearrangement joins TRBV14 to TRBJ1-1; maybe TRBD1 (6 bases). The CDR3 has 15 residues. The V gene lost 3 bases and the J gene lost 3 bases, with 14 bases spanning the gap. Germline values: CDR1 SGHDN, CDR2 FVKESK. CDR3 in amino acids: CASSHLGGVDTEAFF. The DNA of the CDR3 is TGTGCCAGCAGCCACCTAGGGGGGGTAGACACTGAAGCTTTCTTT.

The CDR3 is CASSLMGRDTEAFF. The CDR3 DNA is TGTGCCAGCAGCCTTATGGGGAGGGACACTGAAGCTTTCTTT. The chain has TRBV9 and TRBJ1-1, with D unclear. V was shortened by 4 bases and J by 3 bases, with 13 bases between the two germline ends. Germline CDR1 and CDR2: SGDLS and YYNGEE. The CDR3 loop spans 14 amino acids. The entire variable domain, with the rest obtained from reference TRBV9 and TRBJ1-1, is as follows: DSGVTQTPKHLITATGQRVTLRCSPRSGDLSVYWYQQSLDQGLQFLIQYYNGEERAKGNILERFSAQQFPDLHSELNLSSLELGDSALYFCASSLMGRDTEAFFGQGTRLTVV.

The gene calls are TRBV28 and TRBJ1-2, with TRBD1 identical over 8 bases. Germline V gene sequence: CDR1 MDHEN, CDR2 SYDVKM. V lost 5 bases, J lost 5 bases, and 4 bases stayed unmatched. The CDR3 runs 13 residues. CDR3 sequence reads: CASSGQGGYGYTF. In nucleotides, the CDR3 is TGTGCCAGCAGTGGACAGGGTGGTTATGGCTACACCTTC.

The chain carries TRBV25-1 and TRBJ1-5, with D maybe TRBD1 (5 bases). Trimming removed 3 bases at V and 10 bases at J, with 13 bases between. Germline V gene lookup returns CDR1 MGHDK and CDR2 SYGVNS. The CDR3 has 13 residues. The CDR3 reads CASSELGGVPQHF. The CDR3 DNA reads as TGTGCCAGCAGTGAGTTGGGGGGGGTCCCCCAGCATTTT.

V usage is TRBV7-6 and J usage is TRBJ2-1; 7 nucleotides match TRBD2. The CDR3 covers 15 residues. V gave up 5 bases and J gave up 0 bases; unmatched junction bases: 4. Germline-derived CDR1 and CDR2 are SGHVS and FNYEAQ. DNA of the CDR3: TGTGCCAGCAGCAGACTAGCCAGCTCCTACAATGAGCAGTTCTTC. Residues: CASSRLASSYNEQFF.

In regard to this clone: One junction end disagrees with the germline gene, perhaps due to a read error. The gene calls are TRBV7-9 and TRBJ1-1; tentative D call: TRBD1 (5 bases). This CDR3 contains 16 residues. Germline CDR1 reads SEHNR; CDR2 reads FQNEAQ (reference sequence). CDR3 residues: CSSSPGWGGLNTEAFF. In DNA, the CDR3 is TGTTCCAGCAGCCCAGGATGGGGGGGGTTGAACACTGAAGCTTTCTTT.

This chain joins TRBV30 and TRBJ2-5, with a weak D call TRBD2 (8 bases). Looked up from germline, CDR1 is GTSNPN and CDR2 is SVGIG (reference sequence). The CDR3 covers 12 residues. Trimming removed 8 bases from V and 5 bases from J, with 15 bases in between. The CDR3 region has the DNA TGTGCCCGGGAGGGGGCCGGGGAGACCCAGTACTTC. It yields the protein CAREGAGETQYF.

The chain has TRBV5-1 and TRBJ2-5, with TRBD1 matching over 8 bases. This CDR3 spans 13 amino acids. The trim removed 4 bases at V and 7 bases at J, leaving 6 bases unmatched. CDR1 is SGHRS and CDR2 is YFSETQ in the germline V gene. CDR3 coding DNA: TGCGCCAGCAGCATTGGACAGGGAGGGACCCAGTACTTC. Its protein is CASSIGQGGTQYF.

V and J are TRBV27 and TRBJ1-1; D is unresolved. Between the trimmed V and J ends, which lost 6 bases and 6 bases, there was a span of 11 bases. CDR1 is MNHEY and CDR2 is SMNVEV in the germline V gene (reference sequence). The CDR3 totals 12 residues. The CDR3 DNA reads TGTGCCAGCAGAGGAGGTGGGGCTGAAGCTTTCTTT. Its protein product is CASRGGGAEAFF.

The genes are TRBV28 and TRBJ1-1, with D perhaps TRBD1 (5 bases). Trimming took off 6 bases at V and 11 bases at J, with 16 bases between the two ends. The CDR3 has 12 residues. The germline CDR1 and CDR2 sequences are MDHEN and SYDVKM. The CDR3 loop is CASSGHGWAAFF. CDR3 nucleotide sequence: TGTGCCAGCAGCGGACACGGATGGGCCGCTTTCTTT. The variable domain in full, completed from reference TRBV28 and TRBJ1-1, reads DVKVTQSSRYLVKRTGEKVFLECVQDMDHENMFWYRQDPGLGLRLIYFSYDVKMKEKGDIPEGYSVSREKKERFSLILESASTNQTSMYLCASSGHGWAAFFGQGTRLTVV.

The chain couples TRBV28 to TRBJ2-4; 11 nucleotides match TRBD1. Germline values: CDR1 MDHEN, CDR2 SYDVKM. Trimming removed 3 bases from V and 9 bases from J; junction bases left unmatched: 4. CDR3 length equals 14 residues. CDR3 amino acids: CASSFRTGGFIQYF. Here the CDR3 DNA reads TGTGCCAGCAGTTTTCGGACAGGGGGCTTCATTCAGTACTTC.

This chain connects TRBV9 to TRBJ2-5; TRBD2 aligns across 7 bases. The CDR3 is 16 residues long. With V trimmed by 4 bases and J by 5 bases, 14 bases remained unmatched. Germline CDR1 SGDLS, CDR2 YYNGEE. The chain's CDR3 is CASSPFGSGSEETQYF. The DNA for the CDR3 is TGTGCCAGCAGCCCTTTTGGTAGCGGGTCAGAGGAGACCCAGTACTTC.

The chain is built from TRBV4-3 and TRBJ2-3, with 12 bases identical to TRBD2. V lost 1 base, J lost 8 bases, and 7 bases stayed unmatched. Germline V gene lookup returns CDR1 LGHNA and CDR2 YSLEER. This CDR3 has 16 amino acids. CDR3 in DNA: TGCGCCAGCAGCCAAGCACTAGCGGGAGGAAGGGCTACGCAGTATTTT. Its translation: CASSQALAGGRATQYF.

The chain combines TRBV2 with TRBJ2-7; TRBD1 might be the D (5 bases). Germline V gene data show CDR1 as SNHLY and CDR2 as FYNNEI. V dropped 2 bases and J dropped 5 bases, with 10 bases sitting between them. The CDR3 is 13 residues long. In nucleotides, the CDR3 is TGTGCCAGCAGTGAAAGACAGATGCACGAGCAGTACTTC. Translated: CASSERQMHEQYF.

As concerns this clone: The junction departs from the called germline gene at one end, perhaps through a read error. This chain joins TRBV7-7 and TRBJ2-5, with 9 bases lining up with TRBD1. This CDR3 is 13 amino acids long. Germline CDR1 and CDR2: SSHAT and FNYEAQ (reference sequence). This CDR3 reads CASSLDRGETQYF. The CDR3 DNA reads TGTGCTAGCAGCTTAGACAGGGGGGAGACCCAGTACTTC.

The V gene is TRBV21-1, the J gene TRBJ2-5; the D segment call TRBD2 is taken from the table without a DNA check. TRBJ2-7 explains the end of the DNA better; the J call may be wrong. TRBV21-1 is reported as a pseudogene. The CDR3 spans 13 residues. For the CDR3, the DNA is TGTGCCAGCAGGGCGGGAGGGTCCTACGAGCAGTACTTC. Amino acids: CASRAGGSYEQYF.

The gene calls are TRBV6-4 and TRBJ2-2; D perhaps matches TRBD1 (6 bases). The germline CDR1 and CDR2 sequences are MRHNA and SNTAGT. The V end lost 0 bases, the J end lost 3 bases, and 8 bases lay between the germline ends. The CDR3 totals 15 residues. The CDR3 coding sequence is TGTGCCAGCAGTGACTCTACAGGGCACACCGGGGAGCTGTTTTTT. Translating it yields CASSDSTGHTGELFF.

This chain connects TRBV27 to TRBJ2-3, with 12 bases aligning to TRBD2. Trimming removed 2 bases from V and 4 bases from J; junction bases left unmatched: 4. Germline values: CDR1 MNHEY, CDR2 SMNVEV (reference sequence). The CDR3 has 16 residues. This CDR3 is CASSLLAGGPSDTQYF. DNA of the CDR3: TGTGCCAGCAGTTTACTAGCGGGAGGGCCGTCAGATACGCAGTATTTT.